Listed below are T cell receptor beta chains from one sample, sequenced in a study of cytomegalovirus exposure and HLA in healthy donors. Only in-frame clones appear in the TCRdb table, and some are missing; sequencing was by immunoSEQ multiplex PCR. The sample holds about 67,000 clones, 85% to 90% seen once. Sequences were obtained from PBMCs. These receptors all stem from a woman aged 25 to 39 in good health and CMV-seropositive. Both conserved end residues are part of each CDR3. D genes are given only for firm matches. The size field is filled for only some rows; it gives once, few, many or a size class.

>TRBJ2-1|TRBD2|TRBV7-9|.
CASSPHGGARYDEQFF
TGTGCCAGCAGCCCACACGGGGGGGCGCGTTATGATGAGCAGTTCTTC
>TRBJ2-1|.|TRBV5-1|.
CASSLRQGVRDEQFF
TGCGCCAGCAGCCTTCGACAAGGGGTAAGGGATGAGCAGTTCTTC
>TRBJ2-7|.|TRBV5-1|.
CASSLEAGKFFEQYF
TGCGCCAGCAGCTTGGAGGCAGGGAAGTTCTTCGAGCAGTACTTC
>TRBJ1-2|.|TRBV6-5|.
CASSYSRGNYGYTF
TGTGCCAGCAGTTACTCGAGGGGGAACTATGGCTACACCTTC
>TRBJ2-5|TRBD2|TRBV27|.
CASRRTSGRGETQYF
TGTGCCAGCAGACGGACTAGCGGGAGAGGTGAGACCCAGTACTTC
>TRBJ1-1|.|TRBV13|.
CASSSGTLPFF
TGTGCCAGCAGCTCCGGGACTTTACCTTTCTTT
>TRBJ1-5|TRBD1|TRBV27|.
CASSLRTGSNQPQHF
TGTGCCAGCAGTTTACGGACAGGCAGCAATCAGCCCCAGCATTTT
>TRBJ1-1|.|TRBV2|.
CASSGIRGGTEAFF
TGTGCCAGCAGTGGTATCAGGGGTGGGACTGAAGCTTTCTTT
>TRBJ1-1|TRBD1|TRBV30|.
CAWSVDREVTEAFF
TGTGCCTGGAGTGTCGACAGGGAGGTAACTGAAGCTTTCTTT
>TRBJ2-3|TRBD1|TRBV5-4|.
CASSSQGALGRDTQYF
TGTGCCAGCAGCTCACAGGGGGCGCTAGGGAGAGATACGCAGTATTTT
>TRBJ1-3|TRBD1|TRBV2|.
CASSADREHTIYF
TGTGCCAGCAGCGCCGACAGGGAACACACCATATATTTT
>TRBJ1-4|.|TRBV5-4|.
CASTRYATNEKLFF
TGTGCCAGCACGCGATATGCAACTAATGAAAAACTGTTTTTT
>TRBJ2-7|.|TRBV9|.
CASSGLGGPYEQYF
TGTGCCAGCAGCGGCCTGGGGGGACCCTACGAGCAGTACTTC
>TRBJ2-3|TRBD2|TRBV12-5|.
CASGWREVTDTQYF
TGTGCTAGTGGATGGCGGGAGGTCACAGATACGCAGTATTTT
>TRBJ2-2|TRBD2|TRBV7-2|once
CASSLGTRRNSGELFF
TGTGCCAGCAGCCTGGGGACTAGGCGGAACTCCGGGGAGCTGTTTTTT
>TRBJ1-5|TRBD1|TRBV7-8|.
CASSSLTDRGRNQPQHF
TGTGCCAGCAGCTCCCTCACCGACAGGGGGCGGAATCAGCCCCAGCATTTT
>TRBJ2-3|.|TRBV9|.
CASSSHTDTQYF
TGTGCCAGCAGCTCCCACACAGATACGCAGTATTTT
>TRBJ2-1|.|TRBV7-8|.
CASTASINNEQFF
TGTGCCAGCACCGCTAGCATCAACAATGAGCAGTTCTTC
>TRBJ2-2|.|TRBV5-1|.
CASSSPSGNTGELFF
TGCGCCAGCAGTTCCCCGAGCGGCAACACCGGGGAGCTGTTTTTT
>TRBJ2-1|TRBD2|TRBV19|.
CASSQTSGMVDEQFF
TGTGCCAGTAGTCAGACTAGCGGGATGGTTGATGAGCAGTTCTTC
>TRBJ2-2|TRBD1|TRBV6-1|once
CASREQGAYDTGELFF
TGTGCCAGCAGGGAACAGGGGGCTTACGACACCGGGGAGCTGTTTTTT
>TRBJ1-1|.|TRBV7-9|once
CASSHILGEGTEAFF
TGTGCCAGCAGCCACATACTAGGGGAGGGCACTGAAGCTTTCTTT
>TRBJ2-1|TRBD2|TRBV4-1|.
CASSFRTSGRNEQFF
TGCGCCAGCAGCTTCCGGACTAGCGGGAGGAATGAGCAGTTCTTC
>TRBJ2-7|TRBD1|TRBV11-2|.
CASSVYRGPYEQYF
TGTGCCAGCAGCGTTTACAGGGGCCCCTACGAGCAGTACTTC
>TRBJ1-6|.|TRBV6-6|.
CATSTGGSPLHF
TGTGCCACCTCCACCGGGGGATCACCCCTCCACTTT
>TRBJ2-5|.|TRBV27|.
CASSPPILRVETQYF
TGTGCCAGCAGTCCCCCAATACTACGGGTCGAGACCCAGTACTTC
>TRBJ1-2|.|TRBV18|.
CASSPAGAGSNYGYTF
TGTGCCAGCTCACCAGCTGGGGCAGGGTCTAACTATGGCTACACCTTC
>TRBJ2-2|.|TRBV5-4|.
CASSLGLDGRRAGELFF
TGTGCCAGCAGCTTGGGGTTGGATGGGAGACGGGCCGGGGAGCTGTTTTTT
>TRBJ1-1|.|TRBV5-5|.
CASSLVGDTEAFF
TGTGCCAGCAGCTTGGTAGGGGACACTGAAGCTTTCTTT
>TRBJ2-3|.|TRBV6-6|.
CASSNRGDTQYF
TGTGCCAGCAGCAACCGGGGGGATACGCAGTATTTT
>TRBJ2-4|.|TRBV2|.
CASRGLAKNIQYF
TGTGCCAGCAGGGGCCTAGCCAAAAACATTCAGTACTTC
>TRBJ2-7|.|TRBV9|.
CASSYSPRDEQYF
TGTGCCAGCAGCTATAGCCCCAGGGACGAGCAGTACTTC